The 11 T cell receptor beta chains below come from one sample, sequenced in a study of T-cell memory formation after mild COVID-19. TCRdb reprocessed the 5' RACE reads via MiXCR and lists one record per CDR3 protein. The data hold 85,000 to 120,000 distinct CDR3 sequences, with 9.5% to 15% observed a single time. The source material was PBMCs or a T cell subset sorted from them (not recorded which). The source of these receptors is an adult woman who had mild COVID-19 (a few samples of this study predate the infection). Cell type and time point are not known.

This clonotype was observed a handful of times. This CDR3 fails to terminate in the conserved phenylalanine or tryptophan, so it likely reflects a read error. The chain uses TRBV7-3 and TRBJ2-1, with D unclear. V dropped 0 bases and J dropped 4 bases, with 4 bases sitting between them. Germline V gives CDR1 SGHTA, CDR2 FQGTGA. CDR3 length equals 13 residues. DNA for the CDR3: TGTGCCAGCAGCTTAACGGGGTACAATGAGCAGTTCTAC. This gives the protein CASSLTGYNEQFY.

The genes are TRBV10-2 and TRBJ2-3; 7 bases line up with TRBD2. V lost 10 bases to trimming and J lost 2 bases; unmatched junction nucleotides: 18. Germline CDR1 and CDR2: WSHSY and SAAADI. This CDR3 spans 17 amino acids. This chain's CDR3 is CATAPGTTSFFTDTQYF. CDR3 DNA: TGCGCCACCGCCCCCGGGACTACCTCGTTTTTCACAGATACGCAGTATTTT.

This chain links TRBV11-2 with TRBJ2-1, with D possibly matching TRBD2 (5 bases). This CDR3 comprises 14 residues. Germline CDR1 is SGHAT and CDR2 is FQNNGV. V lost 7 bases and J 4 bases, leaving 14 bases between the germline ends. CDR3 DNA sequence: TGTGCCAGCACTTCGAGAGCGGAATACAATGAGCAGTTCTTC. Amino acids: CASTSRAEYNEQFF.

The table lists this clonotype with a few counts. The gene calls are TRBV15 and TRBJ2-5; tentative D call: TRBD1 (6 bases). Deletions cut 6 bases from V and 4 bases from J, with 15 bases between. The CDR3 runs to 14 residues. CDR1 is LNHNV and CDR2 is YYDKDF in the germline V gene (reference sequence). The CDR3 sequence: CATSPPGAGETQYF. The CDR3 DNA sequence: TGTGCCACCAGTCCGCCAGGGGCAGGAGAGACCCAGTACTTC.

The chain has TRBV2 and TRBJ2-3; 9 bases line up with TRBD2. Germline V gene lookup returns CDR1 SNHLY and CDR2 FYNNEI. Unmatched junction bases numbered 3, after V lost 7 bases and J lost 1 base. The CDR3 covers 14 residues. The CDR3 coding sequence is TGTGCCAGCATCCCTAGCGGGGGCACAGATACGCAGTATTTT. As protein: CASIPSGGTDTQYF.

V is TRBV9 and J is TRBJ2-6, with a weak D call TRBD2 (5 bases). The germline V gene has CDR1 SGDLS and CDR2 YYNGEE. Deletions cut 4 bases from V and 0 bases from J, with 17 bases between. This CDR3 has 18 residues. The chain's CDR3 is CASSYQGLPDSGANVLTF. The DNA of the CDR3 is TGTGCCAGCAGCTACCAAGGACTCCCCGACTCTGGGGCCAACGTCCTGACTTTC.

The chain joins TRBV28 to TRBJ1-2; D might be TRBD1 (6 bases). Germline V gene sequence: CDR1 MDHEN, CDR2 SYDVKM. V was shortened by 5 bases and J by 5 bases, with 18 bases between the two germline ends. The CDR3 totals 15 residues. The CDR3 sequence is CASSPPAGVGYGYTF. CDR3 nucleotides: TGTGCCAGCAGTCCCCCGGCAGGGGTGGGATATGGCTACACCTTC.

This clonotype has at least ten counts. The chain joins TRBV7-9 to TRBJ2-7; D unclear. Trimming left V 1 base short and J 0 bases short, with 7 bases between. The CDR3 has 14 residues. Per the germline V gene, CDR1 is SEHNR and CDR2 is FQNEAQ (reference sequence). CDR3 in amino acids: CASSLGRSSYEQYF. In nucleotides, the CDR3 is TGTGCCAGCAGCTTAGGCCGGAGCTCCTACGAGCAGTACTTC.

This clonotype showed up just a few times. V and J are TRBV7-9 and TRBJ1-2, with 10 positions matching TRBD1. V shed 6 bases and J 5 bases; nucleotides not matched to a gene: 6. Germline V gene sequence: CDR1 SEHNR, CDR2 FQNEAQ (reference sequence). The CDR3 spans 14 residues. In DNA, the CDR3 is TGTGCCAGCAGTAGACAGGGGGCGTTTTATGGCTACACCTTC. As protein: CASSRQGAFYGYTF. Variable domain in full (rest from reference TRBV7-9 and TRBJ1-2): DTGVSQNPRHKITKRGQNVTFRCDPISEHNRLYWYRQTLGQGPEFLTYFQNEAQLEKSRLLSDRFSAERPKGSFSTLEIQRTEQGDSAMYLCASSRQGAFYGYTFGSGTRLTVV.

This chain joins TRBV12-3 or TRBV12-4 and TRBJ2-7; 7 bases line up with TRBD1. The CDR3 contains 13 residues. Unmatched junction bases numbered 7, after V lost 6 bases and J lost 5 bases. The CDR3 reads CASRGHDRDEQYF. CDR3 DNA: TGTGCCAGCAGGGGACACGACAGGGACGAGCAGTACTTC.

The genes are TRBV7-8 and TRBJ2-3; 12 bases map to TRBD2. V was clipped by 2 bases and J by 1 base; unmatched bases: 1. Germline V gives CDR1 SGHVS, CDR2 FQNEAQ. This CDR3 is 16 amino acids long. The CDR3 region has the DNA TGTGCCAGCAGCTTACCTAGCGGGGGGGGCACAGATACGCAGTATTTT. Translated, it gives CASSLPSGGGTDTQYF. Full variable domain (missing parts from reference TRBV7-8 and TRBJ2-3): GAGVSQSPRYKVAKRGQDVALRCDPISGHVSLFWYQQALGQGPEFLTYFQNEAQLDKSGLPSDRFFAERPEGSVSTLKIQRTQQEDSAVYLCASSLPSGGGTDTQYFGPGTRLTVL.